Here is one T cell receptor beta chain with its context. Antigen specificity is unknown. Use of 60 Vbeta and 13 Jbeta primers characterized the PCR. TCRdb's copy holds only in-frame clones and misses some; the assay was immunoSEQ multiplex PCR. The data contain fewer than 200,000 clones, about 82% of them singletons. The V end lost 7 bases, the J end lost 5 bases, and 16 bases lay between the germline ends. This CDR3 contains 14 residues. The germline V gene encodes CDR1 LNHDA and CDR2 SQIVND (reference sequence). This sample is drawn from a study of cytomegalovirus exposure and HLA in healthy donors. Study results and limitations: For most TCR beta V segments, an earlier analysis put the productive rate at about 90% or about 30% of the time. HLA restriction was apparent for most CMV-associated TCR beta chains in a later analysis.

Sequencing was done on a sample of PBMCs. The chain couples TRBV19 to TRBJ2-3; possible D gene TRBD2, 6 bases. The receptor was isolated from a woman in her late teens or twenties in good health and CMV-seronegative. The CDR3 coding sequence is TGTGCCAGTAAGAGCGGGTCAGAGGTAGATACGCAGTATTTT. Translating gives CASKSGSEVDTQYF. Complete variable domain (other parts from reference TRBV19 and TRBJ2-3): DGGITQSPKYLFRKEGQNVTLSCEQNLNHDAMYWYRQDPGQGLRLIYYSQIVNDFQKGDIAEGYSVSREKKESFPLTVTSAQKNPTAFYLCASKSGSEVDTQYFGPGTRLTVL.